This record looks at one T cell receptor beta chain sequence and its context. Its antigen is not known. These data come from a study of shared clonotypes between healthy human individuals. Method: immunoSEQ multiplex PCR; TCRdb's copy keeps in-frame clones and lacks some. The sample lists approximately 1.1 million clones, roughly 74% occurring once. CDR1 is KGHSH, CDR2 LQKENI, per germline. This CDR3 is built from 17 residues. The ends lost 2 bases at V and 0 bases at J; junction bases unmatched: 4. Study-wide points: Some naive CD4 clonotypes, about 5%, turned up in common across four donors. Sequencing depth was a factor that was expected to affect clonotype sharing among donors.

This chain connects TRBV18 to TRBJ1-4; 9 bases map to TRBD1. The receptor was derived from a man aged 18 to 30 in good health. Some clones in this sample may be carry-over from other donors' samples. The sequencing sample was made of memory CD4+ T cells from PBMCs. Subset given: CD45RA-negative fraction. The CDR3 region is CASSPRGQGATNEKLFF. CDR3 nucleotide sequence: TGTGCCAGCTCACCAAGGGGACAGGGCGCAACTAATGAAAAACTGTTTTTT.